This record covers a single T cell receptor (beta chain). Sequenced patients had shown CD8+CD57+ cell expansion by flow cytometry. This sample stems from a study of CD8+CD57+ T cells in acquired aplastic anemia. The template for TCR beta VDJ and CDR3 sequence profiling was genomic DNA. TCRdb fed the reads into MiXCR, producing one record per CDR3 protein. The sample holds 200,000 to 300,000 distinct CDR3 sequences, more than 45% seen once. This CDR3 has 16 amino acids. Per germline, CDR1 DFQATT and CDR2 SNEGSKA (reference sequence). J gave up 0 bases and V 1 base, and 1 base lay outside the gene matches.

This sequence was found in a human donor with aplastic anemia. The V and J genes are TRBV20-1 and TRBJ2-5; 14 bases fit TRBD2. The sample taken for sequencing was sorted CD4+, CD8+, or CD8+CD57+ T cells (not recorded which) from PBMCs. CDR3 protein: CSARGLAGGYQETQYF. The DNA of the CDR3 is TGCAGTGCTAGAGGACTAGCGGGGGGGTACCAAGAGACCCAGTACTTC.